These 8 T cell receptor beta chains share one sample of origin, sequenced in a study of blood T cells in healthy people across ages. A sample-barcoded 5' primer and a J-beta primer mix were used in a second PCR of roughly 7 to 11 cycles. TCRdb fed the 5' RACE reads into MiXCR, producing one record per CDR3 protein. The profile shows 910,000 or so distinct CDR3 sequences, 51% of them singletons. Sequencing input: blood. All receptors come from an older woman in good health.

The chain links TRBV3-1 to TRBJ2-7; D ambiguous. The J call is in doubt because the DNA end fits TRBJ2-5 better. The V gene's germline CDR1 is LGHDT and CDR2 YNNKEL (reference sequence). CDR3 length: 15 amino acids. The CDR3 reads CASSQGRGPSETQYF. The CDR3, as DNA: TGTGCCAGCAGCCAGGGCAGAGGTCCCTCGGAGACCCAGTACTTC.

The chain has TRBV5-6 and TRBJ2-7; 7 bases line up with TRBD1. The germline CDR1 and CDR2 sequences are SGHDT and YYEEEE. This CDR3 region has 15 residues. J lost 1 base, V lost 1 base, and 5 bases had no gene match. The CDR3 DNA reads TGTGCCAGCAGCTTGTTCGGCAGGGGGTCCTACGAGCAGTACTTC. It codes for CASSLFGRGSYEQYF.

The chain joins TRBV12-3 or TRBV12-4 to TRBJ2-2; tentatively, D is TRBD2 (6 bases). This CDR3 is 16 amino acids long. The V and J ends lost 3 bases and 2 bases respectively, with 13 bases between them. CDR3 residues: CASSFRGNGNTGELFF. In DNA, the CDR3 is TGTGCCAGCAGTTTTCGGGGGAACGGTAACACCGGGGAGCTGTTTTTT.

The chain recombines TRBV7-9 with TRBJ2-5, with a weak D call TRBD1 (8 bases). This CDR3 has 12 residues. The germline V gene encodes CDR1 SEHNR and CDR2 FQNEAQ (reference sequence). With 11 bases removed from V and 2 bases from J, the gap between germline ends came to 12 bases. CDR3 nucleotide sequence: TGTGCCGGGGGGGACAGGCAAGAGACCCAGTACTTC. Translation: CAGGDRQETQYF.

The chain uses TRBV28 and TRBJ2-5; 11 nucleotides align to TRBD2. CDR3 size: 14 residues. The junction had 4 bases not matched to a gene; V was cut back by 7 bases and J by 3 bases. The germline V gene encodes CDR1 MDHEN and CDR2 SYDVKM. The CDR3 sequence is CASTGTSGKETQYF. Written as DNA, the CDR3 is TGTGCCAGCACCGGGACTAGCGGCAAAGAGACCCAGTACTTC. The full variable domain, rest sourced from reference TRBV28 and TRBJ2-5, is DVKVTQSSRYLVKRTGEKVFLECVQDMDHENMFWYRQDPGLGLRLIYFSYDVKMKEKGDIPEGYSVSREKKERFSLILESASTNQTSMYLCASTGTSGKETQYFGPGTRLLVL.

In this sample, this clonotype turned up a few times. This sequence joins TRBV20-1 and TRBJ2-3; the match to TRBD2 covers 9 bases. Per the germline V gene, CDR1 is DFQATT and CDR2 is SNEGSKA (reference sequence). The V gene end was trimmed by 0 bases and the J gene end by 13 bases; junction bases not matched to a gene: 11. This CDR3 is built from 14 residues. CDR3 residues: CSARDLAGAQGEYF. CDR3 coding DNA: TGCAGTGCTAGAGATTTAGCGGGAGCCCAAGGGGAGTATTTT.

This clonotype was seen more than once but under ten times. This chain connects TRBV5-1 to TRBJ2-5; the D is unclear. Trimming took off 4 bases at V and 4 bases at J, with 8 bases between the two ends. The germline CDR1 and CDR2 sequences are SGHRS and YFSETQ. The CDR3 extends over 12 amino acids. The CDR3 spells CASSEVAETQYF. CDR3 sequence (DNA): TGCGCCAGCAGCGAGGTCGCAGAGACCCAGTACTTC.

The V and J genes are TRBV10-2 and TRBJ2-3, with D perhaps TRBD2 (5 bases). This CDR3 is 14 amino acids long. V lost 2 bases and J lost 3, with 9 bases in between. In germline, CDR1 is WSHSY, CDR2 SAAADI. CDR3 protein: CASSERDTTDTQYF. DNA for the CDR3: TGCGCCAGCAGTGAGCGGGATACAACAGATACGCAGTATTTT.